This is a list of T cell receptor beta chains from one sample in a study of blood T cell repertoires in COVID-19. Clones were sequenced by immunoSEQ multiplex PCR, and TCRdb holds only the in-frame ones, with some missing. The table records about 160,000 clones, roughly 88% of them present only once. Material for sequencing was peripheral blood. Every receptor here comes from a man older than 75 with COVID-19, enrolled during active disease. Both conserved end residues are part of each CDR3. Fields, in order: J gene, V gene, clone size, D gene, CDR3 protein, CDR3 DNA. The D gene is left open where the match is weak. Size is stated for part of the rows, as once, few or many counts, or as a class when the clone is expanded.

>TRBJ1-1|TRBV15|.|.
CATSSGSVTEAFF
TGTGCCACCAGCTCAGGGTCGGTCACTGAAGCTTTCTTT
>TRBJ2-7|TRBV4-1|many|TRBD1
CASSLGTGGPEQYF
TGCGCCAGCAGCCTTGGGACAGGGGGTCCCGAGCAGTACTTC
>TRBJ1-6|TRBV7-8|.|.
CASSPSGRGDSPLHF
TGTGCCAGCAGCCCCAGCGGCAGGGGAGATTCACCCCTCCACTTT
>TRBJ1-5|TRBV2|.|TRBD1
CASSEAAWDRQNQPQHF
TGTGCCAGCAGTGAAGCGGCTTGGGACAGGCAAAATCAGCCCCAGCATTTT
>TRBJ2-2|TRBV7-2|.|.
CASSLDDSGRGTGELFF
TGTGCCAGCAGCTTAGATGATTCGGGCAGGGGTACCGGGGAGCTGTTTTTT
>TRBJ2-6|TRBV27|.|.
CASGRGRGANVLTF
TGTGCCAGCGGCAGGGGCAGGGGGGCCAACGTCCTGACTTTC
>TRBJ2-6|TRBV11-2|.|.
CASSLGRGLAGANVLTF
TGTGCCAGCAGCTTAGGCCGGGGCCTAGCGGGGGCCAACGTCCTGACTTTC
>TRBJ1-2|TRBV4-3|once|.
CASSQGEGYGYTF
TGCGCCAGCAGCCAAGGAGAGGGCTATGGCTACACCTTC
>TRBJ1-2|TRBV19|.|.
CASSILNYGYTF
TGTGCCAGTAGTATTCTGAACTATGGCTACACCTTC
>TRBJ1-5|TRBV6-5|.|.
CASSYSGRGTDQPQHF
TGTGCCAGCAGTTACTCGGGCCGGGGAACAGATCAGCCCCAGCATTTT